The source of this T cell receptor (beta chain) is a study of technical replicates of blood from a handful of donors (dated by TCRdb to 2016 to 2017). With respect to this clone: The antigen it binds to is not known. It has no much larger one-base neighbor in the sample; base qualities were not kept.

The CDR3 contains 13 residues, cysteine and phenylalanine counted. CDR3 DNA only is kept here, 39 bases in frame from base 1. CDR1 and CDR2 are drawn from the germline V gene: MDHEN, SYDVKM. A distance of 12 bases separates the germline ends of V and J, which lose 3 bases and 7 bases respectively. Libraries came from the immunoSEQ multiplex PCR assay. TCRdb provides this immuneACCESS table in a form limited to in-frame rearrangements. Some clones are lacking; in checked studies, under half of them reflect an unresolved V gene, and why the rest are absent is not known. The sample table lists approximately 69,000 clones, around 97% of them with a count of one. 0.2% to 0.25% of the sample lies in the top ten.

This receptor was obtained from a human donor in good health. Material: T cells isolated from PBMCs. The chain links TRBV28 with TRBJ1-2; matching of 6 bases hints at TRBD1 as the D gene. CDR3 protein: CASSFETGTGYTF. The nucleotide sequence is TGTGCCAGCAGTTTTGAAACAGGGACTGGCTACACCTTC.